Described below is a single TCR beta chain sequence and its context. The antigen it binds to is not known. One base away there is no much larger clone; base qualities are not given. TCR CDR3 regions were amplified from genomic DNA by multiplex PCR using the deep immunoSEQ assay. Genomic DNA extracted from each cell subset was distributed evenly over all wells of several immunoSEQ 96-well plates, and each plate served as one replicate. For sorted subsets, approximately 210 ng genomic DNA, equal to tens of thousands of T cell genomes, was loaded into each replicate PCR. Purified libraries were measured with a Qubit 3.0 fluorometer, size-checked on a Bioanalyzer 2100, and measured again with the KAPA Library Quantification kit. Every immunoSEQ 96-well plate was sequenced on a separate single-read 150-cycle Illumina NextSeq 550 flow cell. As for how the authors treated the data: Because the immunoSEQ output included only junctional sequences and no quality scores, the filtering could not be the same as the filtering used for full-length reads. To assign V/J genes and CDR3, sequences were annotated using PyIR, a Python wrapper for IgBLAST v1.9, with IMGT germline references. Reads were filtered out if the reads had weak V/J assignments (E-value above 1e-6), no CDR3, stop codons, out-of-frame junctions, or ambiguous translated residues. V3J clonotypes were defined by identical inferred V gene, J gene, and CDR3 amino acid sequence. The percentage overlap between two repertoires was calculated by dividing the number of shared unique clonotypes by the size of the smaller repertoire. RTK rarefaction, the Chao1 estimator, and Recon v2.1 estimates of unobserved clonotypes were used to assess repertoire richness. For all TCRbeta clonotypes obtained by the gDNA method from a few donors, generation probabilities were computed with OLGA. TCRdb stores this immuneACCESS table with in-frame sequences only. Part of the clones is absent; in the studies checked, under half of the shortfall reflects unresolved V genes, and no reason is known for the rest. That table gives V, J and clone size, and the DNA gave D and trimming. Here the sample has approximately 320,000 clones; around two thirds occur a single time. Of the sample, around a tenth falls within the top ten clones.

The junction carries 13 bases between V and J, which are trimmed by 4 bases and 4 bases respectively. The CDR3 runs 14 amino acids, cysteine and phenylalanine included. CDR3 DNA is the only sequence kept; it has 42 bases, read in frame from the first base. The germline V gene specifies SGHTS as CDR1 and YDEGEE as CDR2. This entry belongs to a study of shared clonotypes between healthy human individuals (dated by TCRdb to about 2020). A note on the overall study: The cohort comprised a couple of women and a few men aged 18 to 49 years. To estimate repertoire size and how much clonotype sharing occurs between individuals, the study deeply sequenced the blood TCR repertoires of several healthy adults. Per donor, three plates each were used for CD4 naive and CD4 memory, two for CD8 naive, and one for CD8 memory. To increase sequencing depth and limit assay-specific biases, different laboratories used diverse techniques to prepare libraries and sequence TCR repertoires. Between about 0.8 and 9 billion PBMCs per donor were obtained by leukapheresis.

The donors were healthy, HIV-negative adults who had no recently reported acute infections or vaccinations. Every donor was a Caucasian adult residing in Nashville, Tennessee, USA. Magnetic negative selection was used to enrich CD4+ T cells, after which naive cells were positively selected on CD45RA and the negative fraction became the memory subset. Blood was collected by leukapheresis, and PBMCs were isolated by Ficoll-Histopaque density gradient centrifugation and then cryopreserved in liquid nitrogen vapor phase. Analytical flow cytometry was used to check the purity and quantity of every magnetically sorted T cell population. From each sorted fraction, genomic DNA was isolated and quantified by UV absorbance on a Nanodrop 2000c. General study outcomes and caveats: The small number of donors limited the genetic and exposure-history diversity represented. Larger estimated clonotype richness was generally found for naive subsets than for memory subsets. Compared with non-shared clonotypes, the clonotypes found in all four sorted-subset donors had higher generation probabilities. Incomplete sequencing was indicated by rarefaction of sorted-subset datasets, despite the large sequencing depth. Sampling was restricted to blood, and TCR repertoires in tissues likely differ from the TCR repertoires found in blood. Sharing across a few donors was observed for 4.5% to 6.5% of naive CD4, under 4% of naive CD8, around 2.5% of memory CD4, and around 0.4% of memory CD8 clonotypes. Pairwise subsampling led to the expectation that sequencing depth would affect the degree of clonotype sharing among donors.

Specimen: memory CD4+ T cells sorted from blood. The sample's cell subset or site label, decoded: CD45RA-negative fraction. This TCR was recovered from a man aged 25 to 45 in good health. The sequence links TRBV5-8 to TRBJ2-3; a tentative D call is TRBD2 (6 bases match). The encoded CDR3 is CASSHVGGADTQYF. The DNA is as follows: TGTGCCAGCAGCCACGTCGGGGGAGCAGATACGCAGTATTTT.